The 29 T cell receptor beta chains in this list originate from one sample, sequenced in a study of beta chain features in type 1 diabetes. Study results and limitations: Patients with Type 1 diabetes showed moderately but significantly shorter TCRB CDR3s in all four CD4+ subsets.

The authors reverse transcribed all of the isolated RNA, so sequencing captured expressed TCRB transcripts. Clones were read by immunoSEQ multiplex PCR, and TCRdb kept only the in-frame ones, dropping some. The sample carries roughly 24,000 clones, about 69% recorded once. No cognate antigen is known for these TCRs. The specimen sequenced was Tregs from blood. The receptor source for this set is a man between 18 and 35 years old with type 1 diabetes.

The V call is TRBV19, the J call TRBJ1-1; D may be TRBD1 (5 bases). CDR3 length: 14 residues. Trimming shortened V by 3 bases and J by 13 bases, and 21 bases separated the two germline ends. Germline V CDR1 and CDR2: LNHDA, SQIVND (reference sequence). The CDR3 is CASSISQLAGKVFF. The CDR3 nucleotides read TGTGCCAGTAGTATTAGTCAATTGGCAGGGAAGGTTTTCTTT.

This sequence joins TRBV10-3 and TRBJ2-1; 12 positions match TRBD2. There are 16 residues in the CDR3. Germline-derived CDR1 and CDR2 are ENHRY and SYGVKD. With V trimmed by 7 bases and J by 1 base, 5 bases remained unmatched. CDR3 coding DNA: TGTGCCATCAAACCTAGCGGGAGGGTATCCTACAATGAGCAGTTCTTC. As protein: CAIKPSGRVSYNEQFF.

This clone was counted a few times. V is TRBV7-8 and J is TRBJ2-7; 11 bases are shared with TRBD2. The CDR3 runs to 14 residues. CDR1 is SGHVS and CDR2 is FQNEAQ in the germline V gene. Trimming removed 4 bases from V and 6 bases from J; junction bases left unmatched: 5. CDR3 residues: CASSSSGRLGEQYF. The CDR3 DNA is TGTGCCAGCAGCTCTAGCGGGAGGTTGGGCGAGCAGTACTTC.

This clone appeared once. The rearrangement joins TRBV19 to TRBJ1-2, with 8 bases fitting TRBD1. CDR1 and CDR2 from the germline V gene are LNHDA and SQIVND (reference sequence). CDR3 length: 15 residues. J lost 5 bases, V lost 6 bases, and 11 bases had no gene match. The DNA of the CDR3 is TGTGCCAGTAGCCGTGGACAGGGCCAAGGGTATGGCTACACCTTC. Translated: CASSRGQGQGYGYTF.

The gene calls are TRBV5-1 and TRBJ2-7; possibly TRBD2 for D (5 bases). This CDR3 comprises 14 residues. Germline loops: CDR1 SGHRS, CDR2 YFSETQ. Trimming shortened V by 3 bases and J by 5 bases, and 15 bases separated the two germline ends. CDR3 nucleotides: TGCGCCAGCAGCTCGAGAGGGAGTTGGCACGAGCAGTACTTC. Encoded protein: CASSSRGSWHEQYF.

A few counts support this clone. This chain's CDR3 is CASSLTSGGAHEQFF. The DNA for the CDR3 is TGTGCCAGCTCACTTACTAGCGGGGGGGCCCATGAGCAGTTCTTC. This chain links TRBV18 with TRBJ2-1; 13 bases are shared with TRBD2. Germline lookup yields CDR1 KGHSH and CDR2 LQKENI. This CDR3 is built from 15 residues. V was clipped by 4 bases and J by 8 bases; unmatched bases: 5.

CDR3 nucleotide sequence: TGTGCCAGTAGTATCTCGGGGGTCGAGGACTATGGCTACACCTTC. Protein: CASSISGVEDYGYTF. V is TRBV19 and J is TRBJ1-2, with D tentatively TRBD1 (5 bases). CDR3 length equals 15 residues. The germline V gene has CDR1 LNHDA and CDR2 SQIVND (reference sequence). V was pared by 3 bases and J by 3 bases, with 14 bases between.

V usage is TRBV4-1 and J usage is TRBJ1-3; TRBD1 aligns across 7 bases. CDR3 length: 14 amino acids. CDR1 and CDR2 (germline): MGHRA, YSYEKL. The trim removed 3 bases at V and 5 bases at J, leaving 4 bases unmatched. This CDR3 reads CASSHGQDRNTIYF. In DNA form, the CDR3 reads TGCGCCAGCAGCCACGGACAGGACCGAAACACCATATATTTT.

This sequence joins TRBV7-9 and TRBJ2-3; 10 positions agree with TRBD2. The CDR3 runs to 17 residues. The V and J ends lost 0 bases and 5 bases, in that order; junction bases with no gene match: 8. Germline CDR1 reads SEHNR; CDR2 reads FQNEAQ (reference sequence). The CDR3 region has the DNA TGTGCCAGCAGCTTAGCCCTAACGGCTAGCGGGGGAGATACGCAGTATTTT. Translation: CASSLALTASGGDTQYF.

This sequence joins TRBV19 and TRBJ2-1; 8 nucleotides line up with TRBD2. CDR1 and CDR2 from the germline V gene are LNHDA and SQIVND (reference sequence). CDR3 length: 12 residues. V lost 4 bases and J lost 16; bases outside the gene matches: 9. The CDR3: CASSTRRTSHFF. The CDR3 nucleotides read TGTGCCAGTAGTACTCGGCGGACTAGCCACTTCTTC. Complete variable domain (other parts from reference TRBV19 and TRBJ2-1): DGGITQSPKYLFRKEGQNVTLSCEQNLNHDAMYWYRQDPGQGLRLIYYSQIVNDFQKGDIAEGYSVSREKKESFPLTVTSAQKNPTAFYLCASSTRRTSHFFGPGTRLTVL.

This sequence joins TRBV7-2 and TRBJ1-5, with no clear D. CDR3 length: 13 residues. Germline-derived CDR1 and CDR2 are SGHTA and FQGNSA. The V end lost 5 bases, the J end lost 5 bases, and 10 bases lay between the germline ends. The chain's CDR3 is CASSPQEDQPQHF. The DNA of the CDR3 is TGTGCCAGCAGCCCCCAAGAGGATCAGCCCCAGCATTTT.

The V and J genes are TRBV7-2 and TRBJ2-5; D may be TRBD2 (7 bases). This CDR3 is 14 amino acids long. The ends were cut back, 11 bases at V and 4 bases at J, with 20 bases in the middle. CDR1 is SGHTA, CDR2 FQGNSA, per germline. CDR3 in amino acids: CALSRGDTRETQYF. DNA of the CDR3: TGTGCCTTAAGCCGGGGGGACACCCGAGAGACCCAGTACTTC.

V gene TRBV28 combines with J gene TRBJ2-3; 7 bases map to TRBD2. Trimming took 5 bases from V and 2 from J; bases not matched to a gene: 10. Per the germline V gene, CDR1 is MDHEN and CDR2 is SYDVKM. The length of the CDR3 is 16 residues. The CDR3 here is CASSPIRDYSTDTQYF. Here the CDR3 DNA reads TGTGCCAGCAGTCCGATTCGGGACTACTCCACAGATACGCAGTATTTT.

CDR3 in amino acids: CAWSPLTGYGYTF. Here the CDR3 DNA reads TGTGCCTGGAGTCCTCTTACAGGATATGGCTACACCTTC. This sequence joins TRBV30 and TRBJ1-2; tentatively, D is TRBD1 (5 bases). The germline V and J ends were trimmed by 2 bases and 5 bases, with 12 bases remaining between them. CDR1 and CDR2 (germline): GTSNPN, SVGIG (reference sequence). This CDR3 contains 13 residues.

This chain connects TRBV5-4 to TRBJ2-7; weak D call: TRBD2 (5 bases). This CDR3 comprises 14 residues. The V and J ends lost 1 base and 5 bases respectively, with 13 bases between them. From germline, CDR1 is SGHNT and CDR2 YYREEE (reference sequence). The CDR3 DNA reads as TGTGCCAGCAGCTTGAGGGTGGGAGAAGACGAGCAGTACTTC. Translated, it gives CASSLRVGEDEQYF.

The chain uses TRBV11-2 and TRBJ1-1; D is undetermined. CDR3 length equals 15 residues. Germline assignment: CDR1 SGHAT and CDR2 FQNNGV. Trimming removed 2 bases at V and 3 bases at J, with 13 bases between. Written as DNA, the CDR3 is TGTGCCAGCAGCTTAATGGGCCAATCTCACACTGAAGCTTTCTTT. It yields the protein CASSLMGQSHTEAFF.

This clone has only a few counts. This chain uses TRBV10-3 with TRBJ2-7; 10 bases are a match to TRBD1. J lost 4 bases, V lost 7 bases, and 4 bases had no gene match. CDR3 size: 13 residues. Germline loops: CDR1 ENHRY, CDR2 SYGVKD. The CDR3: CAINQDRGYEQYF. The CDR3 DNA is TGTGCCATCAATCAGGACAGGGGGTACGAGCAGTACTTC.

The CDR3 region is CSVEIRGRHNEQFF. CDR3 nucleotides: TGCAGCGTTGAAATAAGGGGGCGACACAATGAGCAGTTCTTC. The chain joins TRBV29-1 to TRBJ2-1, with TRBD1 matching 7 bases. Germline CDR1 and CDR2: SQVTM and ANQGSEA. The length of the CDR3 is 14 residues. V trimming: 2 bases; J trimming: 5 bases; junction bases outside the gene matches: 6.

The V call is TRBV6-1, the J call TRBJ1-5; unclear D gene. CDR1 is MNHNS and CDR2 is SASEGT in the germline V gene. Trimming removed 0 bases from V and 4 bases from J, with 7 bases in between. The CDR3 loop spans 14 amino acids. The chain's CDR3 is CASSEAGLNQPQHF. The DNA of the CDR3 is TGTGCCAGCAGTGAAGCGGGCCTTAATCAGCCCCAGCATTTT.

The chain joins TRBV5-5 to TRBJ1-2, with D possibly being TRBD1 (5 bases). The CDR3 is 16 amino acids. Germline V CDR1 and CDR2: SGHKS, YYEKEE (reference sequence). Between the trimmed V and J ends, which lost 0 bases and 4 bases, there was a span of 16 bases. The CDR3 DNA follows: TGTGCCAGCAGCTTGGCGGTAACAGGCGCTCTCTATGGCTACACCTTC. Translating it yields CASSLAVTGALYGYTF.

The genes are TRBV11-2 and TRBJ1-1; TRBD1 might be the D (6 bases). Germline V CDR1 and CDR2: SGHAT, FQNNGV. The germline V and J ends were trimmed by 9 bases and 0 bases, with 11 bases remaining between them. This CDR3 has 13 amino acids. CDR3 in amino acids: CASSDRLNTEAFF. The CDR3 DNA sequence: TGTGCCAGTTCAGACAGGTTGAACACTGAAGCTTTCTTT.

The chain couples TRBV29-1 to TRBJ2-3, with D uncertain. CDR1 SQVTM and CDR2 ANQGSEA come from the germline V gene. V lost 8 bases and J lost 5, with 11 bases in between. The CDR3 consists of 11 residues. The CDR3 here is CSLARGDTQYF. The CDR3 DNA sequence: TGCAGCTTAGCTAGAGGAGATACGCAGTATTTT.

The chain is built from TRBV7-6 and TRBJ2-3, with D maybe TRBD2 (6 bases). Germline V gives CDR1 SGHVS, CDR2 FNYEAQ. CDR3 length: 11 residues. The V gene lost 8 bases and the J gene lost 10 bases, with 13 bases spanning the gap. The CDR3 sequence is CASSEGIAQYF. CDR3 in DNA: TGTGCCAGCTCGGAGGGGATCGCGCAGTATTTT. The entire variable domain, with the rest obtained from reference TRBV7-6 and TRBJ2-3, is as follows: GAGVSQSPRYKVTKRGQDVALRCDPISGHVSLYWYRQALGQGPEFLTYFNYEAQQDKSGLPNDRFSAERPEGSISTLTIQRTEQRDSAMYRCASSEGIAQYFGPGTRLTVL.

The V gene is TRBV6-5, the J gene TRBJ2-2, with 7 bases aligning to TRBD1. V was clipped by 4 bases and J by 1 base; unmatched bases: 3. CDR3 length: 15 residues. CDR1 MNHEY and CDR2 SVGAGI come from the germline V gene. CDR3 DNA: TGTGCCAGCAGTTGGTCAGGGGGGAACACCGGGGAGCTGTTTTTT. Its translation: CASSWSGGNTGELFF.

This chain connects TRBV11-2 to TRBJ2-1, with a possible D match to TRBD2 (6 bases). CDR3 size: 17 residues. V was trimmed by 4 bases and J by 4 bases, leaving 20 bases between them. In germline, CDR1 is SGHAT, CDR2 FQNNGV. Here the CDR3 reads CASSSGRGRDLYNEQFF. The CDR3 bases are TGTGCCAGCAGCTCCGGACGGGGTCGGGACTTATACAATGAGCAGTTCTTC.

The CDR3 spells CASSQDTDYGYTF. CDR3 DNA: TGTGCCAGCAGCCAGGACACAGACTATGGCTACACCTTC. V usage is TRBV14 and J usage is TRBJ1-2, with D maybe TRBD1 (5 bases). CDR1 and CDR2 (germline): SGHDN, FVKESK. V dropped 3 bases and J dropped 3 bases, with 8 bases sitting between them. CDR3 size: 13 residues.

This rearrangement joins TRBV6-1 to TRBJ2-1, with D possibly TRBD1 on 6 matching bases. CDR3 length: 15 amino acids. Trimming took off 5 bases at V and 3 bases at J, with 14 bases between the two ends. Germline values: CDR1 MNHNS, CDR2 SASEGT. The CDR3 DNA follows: TGTGCCAGCAGTCAGGGGAGATGGAGCTACAATGAGCAGTTCTTC. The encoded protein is CASSQGRWSYNEQFF.

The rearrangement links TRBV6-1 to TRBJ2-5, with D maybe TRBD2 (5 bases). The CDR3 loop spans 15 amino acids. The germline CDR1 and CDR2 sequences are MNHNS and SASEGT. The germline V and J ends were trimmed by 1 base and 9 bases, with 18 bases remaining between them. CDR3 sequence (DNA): TGTGCCAGCAGTGAAGGTGCCTACCACGCGGGTTCCCAGTACTTC. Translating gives CASSEGAYHAGSQYF.

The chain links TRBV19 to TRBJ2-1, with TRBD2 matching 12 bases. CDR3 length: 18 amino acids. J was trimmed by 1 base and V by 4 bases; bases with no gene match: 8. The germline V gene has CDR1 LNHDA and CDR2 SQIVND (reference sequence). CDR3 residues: CASSTNLGLAGSYNEQFF. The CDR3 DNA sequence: TGTGCCAGTAGTACCAATCTCGGACTAGCGGGGTCCTACAATGAGCAGTTCTTC.